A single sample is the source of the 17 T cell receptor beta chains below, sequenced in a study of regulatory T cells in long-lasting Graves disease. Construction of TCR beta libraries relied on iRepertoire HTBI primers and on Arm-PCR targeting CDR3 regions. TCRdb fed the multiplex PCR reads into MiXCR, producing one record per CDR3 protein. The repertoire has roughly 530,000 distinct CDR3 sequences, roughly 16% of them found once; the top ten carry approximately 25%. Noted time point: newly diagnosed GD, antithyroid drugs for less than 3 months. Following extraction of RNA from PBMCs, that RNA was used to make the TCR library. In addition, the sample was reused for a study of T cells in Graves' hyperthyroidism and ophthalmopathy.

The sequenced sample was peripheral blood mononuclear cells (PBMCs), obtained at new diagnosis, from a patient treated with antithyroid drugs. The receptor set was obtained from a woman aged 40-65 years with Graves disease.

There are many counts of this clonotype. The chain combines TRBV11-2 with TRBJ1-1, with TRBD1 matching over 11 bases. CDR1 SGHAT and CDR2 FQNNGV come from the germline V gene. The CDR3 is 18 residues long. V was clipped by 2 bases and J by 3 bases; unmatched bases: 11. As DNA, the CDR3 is TGTGCCAGCAGCTTACTCGGACAGGGGGCGAAGGAGGACACTGAAGCTTTCTTT. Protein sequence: CASSLLGQGAKEDTEAFF.

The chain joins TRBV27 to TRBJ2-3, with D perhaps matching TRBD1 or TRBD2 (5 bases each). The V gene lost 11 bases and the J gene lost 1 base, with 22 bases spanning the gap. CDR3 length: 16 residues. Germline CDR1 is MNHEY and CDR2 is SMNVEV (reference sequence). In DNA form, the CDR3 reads TGTGCCCCGGTCCTGGGAAGTGGGGGTGGCACAGATACGCAGTATTTT. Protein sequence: CAPVLGSGGGTDTQYF.

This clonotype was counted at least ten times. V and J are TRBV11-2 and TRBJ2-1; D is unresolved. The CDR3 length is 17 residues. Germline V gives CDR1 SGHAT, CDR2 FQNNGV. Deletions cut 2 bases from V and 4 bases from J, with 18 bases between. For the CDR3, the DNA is TGTGCCAGCAGCTTAAGTATGGCTAGTGGGATGTACAATGAGCAGTTCTTC. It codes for CASSLSMASGMYNEQFF.

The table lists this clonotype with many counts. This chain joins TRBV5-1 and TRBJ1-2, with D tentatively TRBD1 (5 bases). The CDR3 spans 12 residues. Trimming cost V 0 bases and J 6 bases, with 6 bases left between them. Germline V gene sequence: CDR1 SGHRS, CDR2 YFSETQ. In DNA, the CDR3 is TGCGCCAGCAGCTTGGCAGGGAATGGCTACACCTTC. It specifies CASSLAGNGYTF. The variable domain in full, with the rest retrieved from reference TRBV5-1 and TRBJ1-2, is KAGVTQTPRYLIKTRGQQVTLSCSPISGHRSVSWYQQTPGQGLQFLFEYFSETQRNKGNFPGRFSGRQFSNSRSEMNVSTLELGDSALYLCASSLAGNGYTFGSGTRLTVV.

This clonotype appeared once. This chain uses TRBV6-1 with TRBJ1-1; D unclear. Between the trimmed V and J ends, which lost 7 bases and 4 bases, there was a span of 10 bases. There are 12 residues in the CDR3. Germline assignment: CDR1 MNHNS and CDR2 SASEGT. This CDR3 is CASMKVPTEAFF. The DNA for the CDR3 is TGTGCCAGCATGAAAGTCCCCACTGAAGCTTTCTTT.

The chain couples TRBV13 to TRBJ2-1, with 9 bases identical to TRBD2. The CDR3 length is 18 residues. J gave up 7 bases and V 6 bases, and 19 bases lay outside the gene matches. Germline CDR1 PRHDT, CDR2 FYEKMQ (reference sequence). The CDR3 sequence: CASSFPPPGGGAFNEQFF. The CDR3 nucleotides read TGTGCCAGCAGTTTCCCCCCCCCAGGCGGGGGGGCTTTTAATGAGCAGTTCTTC. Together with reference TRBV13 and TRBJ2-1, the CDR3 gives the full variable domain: AAGVIQSPRHLIKEKRETATLKCYPIPRHDTVYWYQQGPGQDPQFLISFYEKMQSDKGSIPDRFSAQQFSDYHSELNMSSLELGDSALYFCASSFPPPGGGAFNEQFFGPGTRLTVL.

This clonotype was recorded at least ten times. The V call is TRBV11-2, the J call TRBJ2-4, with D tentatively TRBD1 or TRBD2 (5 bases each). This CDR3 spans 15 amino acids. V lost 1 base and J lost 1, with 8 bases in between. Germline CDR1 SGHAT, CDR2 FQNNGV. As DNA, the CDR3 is TGTGCCAGCAGCTTAGTTTGGGGGGCCAAAAACATTCAGTACTTC. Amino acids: CASSLVWGAKNIQYF.

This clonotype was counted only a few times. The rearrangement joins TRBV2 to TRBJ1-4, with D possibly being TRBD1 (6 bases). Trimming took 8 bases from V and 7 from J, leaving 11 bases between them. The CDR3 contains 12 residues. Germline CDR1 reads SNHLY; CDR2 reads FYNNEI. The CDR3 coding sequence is TGTGCCAGCCACAGGGAGCTTGAAAAACTGTTTTTT. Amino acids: CASHRELEKLFF.

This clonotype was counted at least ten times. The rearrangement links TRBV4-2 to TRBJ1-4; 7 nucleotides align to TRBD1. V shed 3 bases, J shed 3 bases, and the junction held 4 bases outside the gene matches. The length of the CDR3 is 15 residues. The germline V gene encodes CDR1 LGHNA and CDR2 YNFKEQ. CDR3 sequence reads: CASSHEGTANEKLFF. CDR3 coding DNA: TGTGCCAGCAGCCACGAAGGGACAGCTAATGAAAAACTGTTTTTT.

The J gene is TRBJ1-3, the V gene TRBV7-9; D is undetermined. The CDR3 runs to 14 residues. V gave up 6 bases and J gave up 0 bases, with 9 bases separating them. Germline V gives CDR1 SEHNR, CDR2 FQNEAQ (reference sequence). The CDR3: CASSRGDSGNTIYF. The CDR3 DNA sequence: TGTGCCAGCAGTCGAGGAGACTCTGGAAACACCATATATTTT.

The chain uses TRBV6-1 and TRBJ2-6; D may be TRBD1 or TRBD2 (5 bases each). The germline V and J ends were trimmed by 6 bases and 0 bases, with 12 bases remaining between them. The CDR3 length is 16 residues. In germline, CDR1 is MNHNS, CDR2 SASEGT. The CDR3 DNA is TGTGCCAGCAGACCGGGACGGAGCTCTGGGGCCAACGTCCTGACTTTC. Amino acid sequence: CASRPGRSSGANVLTF.

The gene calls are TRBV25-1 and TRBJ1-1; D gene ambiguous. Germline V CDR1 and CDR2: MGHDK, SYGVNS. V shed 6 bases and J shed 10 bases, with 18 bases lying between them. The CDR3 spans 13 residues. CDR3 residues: CASSAGPRGVAFF. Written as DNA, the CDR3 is TGTGCCAGCAGCGCCGGGCCTCGGGGAGTAGCTTTCTTT. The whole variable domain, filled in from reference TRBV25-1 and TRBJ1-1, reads EADIYQTPRYLVIGTGKKITLECSQTMGHDKMYWYQQDPGMELHLIHYSYGVNSTEKGDLSSESTVSRIRTEHFPLTLESARPSHTSQYLCASSAGPRGVAFFGQGTRLTVV.

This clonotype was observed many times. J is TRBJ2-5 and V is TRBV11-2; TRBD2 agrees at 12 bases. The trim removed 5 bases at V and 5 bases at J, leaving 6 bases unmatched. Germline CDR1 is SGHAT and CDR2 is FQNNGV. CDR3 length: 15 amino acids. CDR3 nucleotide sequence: TGTGCCAGCAGCATCGCTAGCGGGGGGGTTGAGACCCAGTACTTC. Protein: CASSIASGGVETQYF.

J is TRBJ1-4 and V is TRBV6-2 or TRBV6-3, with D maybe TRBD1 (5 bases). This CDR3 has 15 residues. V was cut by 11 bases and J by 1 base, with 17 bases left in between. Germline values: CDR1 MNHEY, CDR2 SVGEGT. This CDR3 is CAAAKAGVTNEKLFF. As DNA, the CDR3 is TGTGCCGCCGCTAAAGCGGGGGTAACTAATGAAAAACTGTTTTTT.

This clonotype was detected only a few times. The CDR3 protein is CASSEVARVVPGANVLTF. CDR3 coding DNA: TGTGCCAGCAGTGAAGTGGCCAGGGTAGTCCCTGGGGCCAACGTCCTGACTTTC. This sequence joins TRBV6-1 and TRBJ2-6; possibly TRBD1 for D (5 bases). This CDR3 is built from 18 residues. Germline V gene data show CDR1 as MNHNS and CDR2 as SASEGT. V was trimmed by 1 base and J by 2 bases, leaving 15 bases between them.

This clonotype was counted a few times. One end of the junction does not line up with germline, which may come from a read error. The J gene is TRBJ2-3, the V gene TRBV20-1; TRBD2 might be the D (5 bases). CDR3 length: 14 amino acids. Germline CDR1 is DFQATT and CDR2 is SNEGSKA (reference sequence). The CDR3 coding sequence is TGCAGTGCAAGAGGACTGATCACGGGGGATACGCAGTATTTT. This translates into CSARGLITGDTQYF.

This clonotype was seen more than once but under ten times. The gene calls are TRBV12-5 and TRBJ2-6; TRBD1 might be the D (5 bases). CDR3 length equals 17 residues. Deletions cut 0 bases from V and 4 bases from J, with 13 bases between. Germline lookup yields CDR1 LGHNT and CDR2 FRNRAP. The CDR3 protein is CASGLVVWGAGANVLTF. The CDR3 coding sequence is TGTGCTAGTGGTTTGGTGGTATGGGGCGCGGGGGCCAACGTCCTGACTTTC.